The present T cell receptor beta chain was sequenced within a study of molecular identifiers for immune sequencing clone quantification. By share of the sample, this clonotype is medium-sized. Germline lookup yields CDR1 SGHDT and CDR2 YYEEEE. CDR3 length: 17 residues. J was trimmed by 0 bases and V by 3 bases; bases with no gene match: 7. In TCRdb, the PCR reads were re-called with MiXCR into one record per CDR3 protein. The sample contains 2,000 to 2,500 distinct CDR3 sequences, approximately 24% of which appear only once. The chain joins TRBV5-6 to TRBJ2-7; 12 bases are shared with TRBD2. Specimen: naive CD8+ T cells from blood, with Jurkat cell RNA spiked in. The subset is: FACS-sorted CD8+CD4-CCR7+CD45RA+ naive T cells. The TCR comes from a human donor in good health. Some libraries in this study had Jurkat cell RNA spiked in. CDR3 residues: CASSSPGTSGYSYEQYF. The CDR3 DNA sequence: TGTGCCAGCAGCTCTCCCGGGACTAGCGGGTACTCCTACGAGCAGTACTTC.